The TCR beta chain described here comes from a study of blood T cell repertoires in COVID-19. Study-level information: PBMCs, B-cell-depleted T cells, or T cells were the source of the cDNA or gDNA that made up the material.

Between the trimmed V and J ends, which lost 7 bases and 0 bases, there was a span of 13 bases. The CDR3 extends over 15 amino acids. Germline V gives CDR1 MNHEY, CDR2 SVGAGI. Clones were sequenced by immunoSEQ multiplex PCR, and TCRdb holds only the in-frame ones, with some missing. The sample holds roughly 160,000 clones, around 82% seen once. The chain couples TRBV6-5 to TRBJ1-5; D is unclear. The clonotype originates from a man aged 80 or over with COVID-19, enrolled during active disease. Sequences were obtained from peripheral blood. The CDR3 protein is CASTFLQVSNQPQHF. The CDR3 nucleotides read TGTGCCAGCACCTTCTTGCAGGTTAGCAATCAGCCCCAGCATTTT.